This TCR beta chain was sequenced in a study of CD8 T cells in ankylosing spondylitis. This clonotype appeared many times. Its antigen is still unknown. Quantitative 5'-RACE with molecular barcodes produced the TCR beta libraries. TCRdb fed the 5' RACE reads into MiXCR, producing one record per CDR3 protein. The data contain 200,000 to 250,000 distinct CDR3 sequences, roughly a tenth of them seen just once; the ten biggest clones take up under 25%. This CDR3 has 14 residues. V was cut by 4 bases and J by 1 base, with 12 bases left in between. Germline CDR1 and CDR2: SGHRS and YFSETQ. Study-wide points: CD8+ cells made up the disease-linked clones, which were relatively rare in peripheral blood.

Specimen: blood, either unsorted or a sorted T cell fraction (not recorded which). This TCR was sampled from a male donor with ankylosing spondylitis or in good health (not recorded which). V usage is TRBV5-1 and J usage is TRBJ2-7; D is possibly TRBD2 (5 bases). The CDR3 nucleotides read TGCGCCAGCAGCCCCTCGGGAAATTCCTACGAGCAGTACTTC. Its translation: CASSPSGNSYEQYF.